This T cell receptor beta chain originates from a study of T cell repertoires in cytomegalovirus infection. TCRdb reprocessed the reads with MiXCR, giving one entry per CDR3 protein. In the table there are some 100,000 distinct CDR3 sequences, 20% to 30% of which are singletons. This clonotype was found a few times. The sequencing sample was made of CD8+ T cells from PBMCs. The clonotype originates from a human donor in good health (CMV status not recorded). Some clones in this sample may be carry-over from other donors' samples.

Written as DNA, the CDR3 is TGCAGTGCTAGGCAGACTGAAATTACGCAGTATTTT. It encodes CSARQTEITQYF. The V and J genes are TRBV20-1 and TRBJ2-3; D is undetermined. CDR1 is DFQATT, CDR2 SNEGSKA, per germline (reference sequence). CDR3 length: 12 residues. The V end was cut by 3 bases, the J end by 8 bases, with 12 bases between.